This entry describes one TCR beta chain. The data derive from a study of T cell repertoires in cytomegalovirus infection. Trimming left V 4 bases short and J 2 bases short, with 15 bases between. Germline V CDR1 and CDR2: SGHKS, YYEKEE (reference sequence). There are 15 residues in the CDR3. TCRdb re-called the reads with MiXCR, one entry per CDR3 protein. The data contain about 450,000 distinct CDR3 sequences, 30% to 40% of them singletons. The sequence was obtained from a human donor in good health (CMV status not recorded). Some clones in this sample may be carry-over from other donors' samples. The sequencing sample was made of PBMCs. The chain uses TRBV5-5 and TRBJ1-2, with a tentative D call TRBD1 (5 bases). In DNA, the CDR3 is TGTGCCAGCAGCCCATTCGGGTCAGGGAACTATGGCTACACCTTC. Protein product: CASSPFGSGNYGYTF.